The rows below give T cell receptor beta chains drawn from one sample of a study of blood T cell repertoires in COVID-19. Repertoires were generated with immunoSEQ multiplex PCR, while TCRdb's copy carries only in-frame clones and drops some. This table holds 350,000 to 500,000 clones, about 88% found once. Sequenced material: PBMCs or T cells enriched from blood (not recorded which). These receptors were obtained from a woman younger than 35 who had been exposed to COVID-19. Each CDR3 is given with its conserved first and last residue. A D gene is named only where the DNA matches it firmly. Part of the rows lack a size; the others show once, few, many or a class for expanded clones.

- | TRBD2 | TRBJ2-1 | TRBV28 | CASSLPSSGREDNEQFF | TGTGCCAGCAGTTTACCGTCTAGCGGGAGAGAGGACAATGAGCAGTTCTTC
- | TRBD1 | TRBJ1-1 | TRBV10-2 | CASGKGQENTEAFF | TGCGCCAGCGGCAAGGGACAGGAGAACACTGAAGCTTTCTTT
- | TRBD1 | TRBJ2-5 | TRBV18 | CASSPLRGTGSKETQYF | TGTGCCAGCTCACCACTCCGCGGGACAGGGAGTAAAGAGACCCAGTACTTC
- | - | TRBJ2-1 | TRBV5-4 | CALTASGSSYNEQFF | TGTGCCCTCACCGCCAGCGGAAGCTCCTACAATGAGCAGTTCTTC
- | TRBD1 | TRBJ1-2 | TRBV14 | CASSQDRGQDYGYTF | TGTGCCAGCAGCCAGGACAGGGGGCAGGACTATGGCTACACCTTC
- | - | TRBJ2-5 | TRBV11-2 | CASSLDTITKTQYF | TGTGCCAGCAGCTTAGATACTATAACCAAGACCCAGTACTTC
- | - | TRBJ1-1 | TRBV19 | CASSTTRDTEAFF | TGTGCCAGTAGTACGACCCGGGACACTGAAGCTTTCTTT
once | - | TRBJ1-5 | TRBV4-2 | CASSQETEGNQPQHF | TGTGCCAGCAGCCAAGAGACAGAGGGCAATCAGCCCCAGCATTTT
- | TRBD2 | TRBJ2-5 | TRBV27 | CASSLLGVRGETQYF | TGTGCCAGCAGTTTATTGGGGGTGCGGGGGGAGACCCAGTACTTC
- | - | TRBJ2-7 | TRBV6-5 | CASSYTAGFSYEQYF | TGTGCCAGCAGCTACACGGCAGGATTCTCCTACGAGCAGTACTTC